This section outlines one T cell receptor beta chain sequence together with its context. What it binds is unknown. The entry originates in a study of pediatric ulcerative colitis. The study's findings and limits: Blood samples from a couple of patients yielded substantially fewer templates and were excluded from blood-rectal overlap analysis.

Sequencing depth was up to 500,000 reads per sample. Here immunoSEQ multiplex PCR was the method, and the copy in TCRdb shows in-frame clones only, minus some. Of roughly 64,000 clones in the sample, about 90% were seen once. Input material: blood. The receptor was isolated from a boy between 10 and 17 years old with severe ulcerative colitis.

CDR3 DNA sequence: TGTGCCAGCTACGGACAGGCTGGTCACGAGCAGTACTTC. Its translation is CASYGQAGHEQYF. The chain has TRBV2 and TRBJ2-7; 7 positions agree with TRBD1. Germline-derived CDR1 and CDR2 are SNHLY and FYNNEI. The CDR3 sequence is 13 residues long. Trimming cost V 8 bases and J 5 bases; bases outside gene matches: 9.